The entry that follows covers one TCR beta chain sequence. Sequenced by immunoSEQ multiplex PCR; TCRdb stores in-frame clones only, minus some. This table has fewer than 95,000 clones, around 94% appearing once. This sample was taken from a study of technical replicates of blood from a few donors. V was pared by 5 bases and J by 3 bases, with 15 bases between. The CDR3 consists of 15 residues. Germline V lookup: CDR1 LNHDA, CDR2 SQIVND (reference sequence). The TCR sequence derives from a human donor in good health. This chain uses TRBV19 with TRBJ2-3; D remains unclear. Sequencing was done on a sample of T cells isolated from PBMCs. The CDR3 DNA follows: TGTGCCAGTAGTGAAAACCGGGTCATGACAGATACGCAGTATTTT. Encoded protein: CASSENRVMTDTQYF.